The subject of this entry is one T cell receptor (beta chain). The record originates from a study of blood T cell repertoires in COVID-19. Germline loops: CDR1 MNHEY, CDR2 SVGEGT. V lost 5 bases and J 1 base, leaving 8 bases between the germline ends. CDR3 length equals 13 residues. In the authors' workflow: Reference gene primers were amplified, and this amplification served to estimate nucleated cell counts. Here immunoSEQ multiplex PCR was the method, and the copy in TCRdb shows in-frame clones only, minus some. The DNA gave D and trimming, while V, J and clone size come from that table. The table lists 77,000 or so clones, about 87% of them singletons.

The sequenced sample was peripheral blood. The V call is TRBV6-2 or TRBV6-3, the J call TRBJ2-5; D gene ambiguous. The TCR comes from a man aged 50 or older with active COVID-19. CDR3 sequence: CASSREFQETQYF. The DNA for the CDR3 is TGTGCCAGCAGTCGTGAGTTCCAAGAGACCCAGTACTTC.